Shown below are 25 T cell receptor beta chains from a single sample sequenced in a study of cytomegalovirus exposure and HLA in healthy donors. PCR employed 60 Vbeta and 13 Jbeta primers. Here immunoSEQ multiplex PCR was the method, and the copy in TCRdb shows in-frame clones only, minus some. This table holds over 110,000 clones, about 84% found once. The sequenced sample was PBMCs. These TCRs come from a woman in her thirties or forties in good health and CMV-seropositive.

This chain joins TRBV29-1 and TRBJ2-5; 13 nucleotides align to TRBD2. Germline CDR1 SQVTM, CDR2 ANQGSEA. The CDR3 loop spans 13 amino acids. J lost 5 bases, V lost 3 bases, and 0 bases had no gene match. The CDR3 nucleotides are TGCAGCGTTGAGACTAGCGGGAGGGAGACCCAGTACTTC. This codes for CSVETSGRETQYF.

This clone was seen a handful of times. This chain connects TRBV18 to TRBJ2-7; TRBD1 might be the D (5 bases). The germline V gene encodes CDR1 KGHSH and CDR2 LQKENI. This CDR3 has 15 amino acids. V was pared by 2 bases and J by 3 bases, with 14 bases between. In DNA, the CDR3 is TGTGCCAGCTCACCAGCAGGACACCTTATCTACGAGCAGTACTTC. Translating it yields CASSPAGHLIYEQYF.

This rearrangement joins TRBV18 to TRBJ1-6; 9 positions match TRBD1. Trimming removed 8 bases from V and 4 bases from J; junction bases left unmatched: 9. Per the germline V gene, CDR1 is KGHSH and CDR2 is LQKENI. CDR3 length equals 16 residues. The CDR3 sequence: CASRPGQGGYNSPLHF. The CDR3 coding sequence is TGTGCCAGCCGACCGGGACAGGGTGGTTATAATTCACCCCTCCACTTT.

The CDR3 sequence is CASSLGNGGEQYF. The DNA for the CDR3 is TGTGCCAGCAGCTTAGGTAACGGGGGCGAGCAGTACTTC. This rearrangement joins TRBV11-3 to TRBJ2-7; possibly TRBD2 for D (6 bases). V lost 1 base and J lost 6, with 10 bases in between. The CDR3 spans 13 residues. The germline V gene has CDR1 SGHNT and CDR2 YENEEA. Together with reference TRBV11-3 and TRBJ2-7, the CDR3 gives the full variable domain: EAGVVQSPRYKIIEKKQPVAFWCNPISGHNTLYWYLQNLGQGPELLIRYENEEAVDDSQLPKDRFSAERLKGVDSTLKIQPAELGDSAVYLCASSLGNGGEQYFGPGTRLTVT.

The V and J genes are TRBV29-1 and TRBJ2-3; D is possibly TRBD2 (6 bases). Looked up from germline, CDR1 is SQVTM and CDR2 is ANQGSEA. V gave up 6 bases and J gave up 1 base, with 11 bases separating them. This CDR3 is built from 13 residues. DNA for the CDR3: TGCAGCGTCGATGGAGGGGGCACAGATACGCAGTATTTT. Translated: CSVDGGGTDTQYF.

This clone has just one count. The genes are TRBV27 and TRBJ2-5; no clear D. Judging by the DNA end, TRBJ2-7 fits better; the J call may be wrong. The CDR3 extends over 13 amino acids. Germline CDR1 reads MNHEY; CDR2 reads SMNVEV (reference sequence). The CDR3 DNA reads as TGTGCCAGCAGTCCAAGCCGGAGCTACGAGCAGTACTTC. Amino acid sequence: CASSPSRSYEQYF.

A word on this clone: Germline is not matched at one junction end, which may reflect a read error. This chain connects TRBV7-7 to TRBJ2-2; tentatively, D is TRBD2 (6 bases). From germline, CDR1 is SSHAT and CDR2 FNYEAQ (reference sequence). This CDR3 comprises 18 residues. The CDR3 region is CASSRGDFHRQNTGELFF. For the CDR3, the DNA is TGTGCTAGCAGCCGTGGGGACTTCCATAGACAGAACACCGGGGAGCTGTTTTTT.

This sequence joins TRBV10-3 and TRBJ2-1, with D perhaps matching TRBD2 (5 bases). CDR3 length equals 11 residues. Germline V CDR1 and CDR2: ENHRY, SYGVKD. CDR3 sequence: CANGPGDMQFF. Written as DNA, the CDR3 is TGTGCTAACGGTCCCGGGGATATGCAGTTCTTC.

The J gene is TRBJ2-1, the V gene TRBV9; 8 nucleotides match TRBD2. From germline, CDR1 is SGDLS and CDR2 YYNGEE. This CDR3 is 15 amino acids long. Trimming at V came to 2 bases and at J to 4 bases, leaving 5 bases not matched to a gene. Written as DNA, the CDR3 is TGTGCCAGCAGCGTGGATAGCGGGACATACAATGAGCAGTTCTTC. The encoded protein is CASSVDSGTYNEQFF.

This clone occurred a few times. V and J are TRBV18 and TRBJ2-5; 9 bases line up with TRBD2. The length of the CDR3 is 16 residues. Germline V gene sequence: CDR1 KGHSH, CDR2 LQKENI. The V and J ends lost 3 bases and 4 bases, in that order; junction bases with no gene match: 9. For the CDR3, the DNA is TGTGCCAGCTCACCGTTTGCGGGAGGGCCCTCAGAGACCCAGTACTTC. Its translation is CASSPFAGGPSETQYF.

The chain employs TRBV19 and TRBJ2-2; no firm D call. The CDR3 is 17 residues long. Germline values: CDR1 LNHDA, CDR2 SQIVND (reference sequence). Between the trimmed V and J ends, which lost 1 base and 4 bases, there was a span of 16 bases. CDR3 amino acids: CASSIGGAGSATGELFF. The CDR3 bases are TGTGCCAGTAGTATAGGTGGCGCCGGGTCGGCCACCGGGGAGCTGTTTTTT.

The chain links TRBV6-6 to TRBJ1-5; the match to TRBD1 covers 8 bases. There are 15 residues in the CDR3. Looked up from germline, CDR1 is MNHNY and CDR2 is SVGAGI (reference sequence). Trimming cost V 3 bases and J 2 bases; bases outside gene matches: 3. CDR3 DNA: TGTGCCAGCAGTTATCCAGGGGGCCGCAATCAGCCCCAGCATTTT. It encodes CASSYPGGRNQPQHF.

This chain links TRBV7-8 with TRBJ2-1; no definite D call. Per germline, CDR1 SGHVS and CDR2 FQNEAQ. This CDR3 comprises 13 residues. Trimming took 5 bases from V and 5 from J, leaving 10 bases between them. Written as DNA, the CDR3 is TGTGCCAGCAGCCCCGTTCAGAACAATGAGCAGTTCTTC. This gives the protein CASSPVQNNEQFF.

The genes are TRBV18 and TRBJ1-1; the match to TRBD1 covers 7 bases. Germline trimming cut 3 bases from V and 5 bases from J; bases unmatched to any gene: 9. This CDR3 has 15 amino acids. Germline-derived CDR1 and CDR2 are KGHSH and LQKENI. The CDR3 region has the DNA TGTGCCAGCTCACCCCGGGAGGGGGCGAGGACTGAAGCTTTCTTT. This sequence encodes CASSPREGARTEAFF.

This chain links TRBV10-3 with TRBJ2-7, with TRBD2 identical over 7 bases. The CDR3 consists of 13 residues. Germline assignment: CDR1 ENHRY and CDR2 SYGVKD. V lost 11 bases and J lost 3; bases outside the gene matches: 10. The CDR3: CALPREFGYEQYF. The DNA for the CDR3 is TGTGCCCTCCCGCGGGAGTTTGGCTACGAGCAGTACTTC.

The genes are TRBV4-2 and TRBJ2-1, with TRBD2 matching over 10 bases. V dropped 11 bases and J dropped 6; count of bases not matched to a gene: 7. In germline, CDR1 is LGHNA, CDR2 YNFKEQ. This CDR3 comprises 13 residues. CDR3 DNA: TGTGCCTCAAGGACTAGCGGAACCAATGAGCAGTTCTTC. It specifies CASRTSGTNEQFF.

The CDR3 DNA sequence: TGTGCCAGCAGCTGGACAGGGGGCTCCTACGAGCAGTACTTC. Its translation: CASSWTGGSYEQYF. The chain employs TRBV7-2 and TRBJ2-7; TRBD1 agrees at 10 bases. With 4 bases clipped from V and 0 bases from J, the junction kept 0 bases outside the gene matches. Germline CDR1 reads SGHTA; CDR2 reads FQGNSA. The CDR3 totals 14 residues. The variable domain in full, completed from reference TRBV7-2 and TRBJ2-7, reads GAGVSQSPSNKVTEKGKDVELRCDPISGHTALYWYRQSLGQGLEFLIYFQGNSAPDKSGLPSDRFSAERTGGSVSTLTIQRTQQEDSAVYLCASSWTGGSYEQYFGPGTRLTVT.

This clone was detected only a few times. The chain carries TRBV29-1 and TRBJ2-3; TRBD1 is a possible D gene (6 bases). The germline V gene has CDR1 SQVTM and CDR2 ANQGSEA. The CDR3 covers 12 residues. V lost 7 bases, J lost 6 bases, and 14 bases lay in between. The DNA for the CDR3 is TGCAGCGCTGGGCCTAGGGGGGATACGCAGTATTTT. It encodes CSAGPRGDTQYF.

The table lists this clone with a few counts. The chain is built from TRBV29-1 and TRBJ1-5; TRBD1 might be the D (6 bases). V was shortened by 6 bases and J by 2 bases, with 11 bases between the two germline ends. Germline-derived CDR1 and CDR2 are SQVTM and ANQGSEA. CDR3 length equals 13 residues. CDR3 region: CSVQQGGNQPQHF. The CDR3, as DNA: TGCAGCGTCCAACAGGGTGGCAATCAGCCCCAGCATTTT.

This chain links TRBV5-4 with TRBJ1-1, with D unresolved. Germline CDR1 is SGHNT and CDR2 is YYREEE (reference sequence). This CDR3 comprises 15 residues. The V gene lost 3 bases and the J gene lost 0 bases, with 12 bases spanning the gap. CDR3 bases: TGTGCCAGCAGCTCTCTTACTTACTTGAACACTGAAGCTTTCTTT. It translates to CASSSLTYLNTEAFF.

The rearrangement links TRBV6-1 to TRBJ1-1, with 9 bases that match TRBD1. The length of the CDR3 is 14 residues. Per the germline V gene, CDR1 is MNHNS and CDR2 is SASEGT. Unmatched junction bases numbered 6, after V lost 6 bases and J lost 4 bases. The chain's CDR3 is CASSQGQGLTEAFF. CDR3 coding DNA: TGTGCCAGCAGCCAAGGACAGGGGCTCACTGAAGCTTTCTTT.

The CDR3 loop is CASSELGHSYEQYF. The CDR3 coding sequence is TGTGCCAGCAGTGAACTAGGACACTCCTACGAGCAGTACTTC. V usage is TRBV25-1 and J usage is TRBJ2-7; tentatively, D is TRBD1 (5 bases). The CDR3 is 14 amino acids. The germline V and J ends were trimmed by 2 bases and 0 bases, with 8 bases remaining between them. Germline CDR1 and CDR2: MGHDK and SYGVNS.

On this clone: Just one base apart from a much larger clone, this may be a read error. V usage is TRBV11-1 and J usage is TRBJ1-3; the D gene is possibly TRBD1 (6 bases). Germline lookup yields CDR1 SGHAT and CDR2 FQDESV (reference sequence). V lost 5 bases and J 10 bases, leaving 12 bases between the germline ends. The CDR3 runs 12 residues. CDR3 nucleotide sequence: TGTGCCAGCAGCCCCGAGGGGGAAACCATATATTTT. It codes for CASSPEGETIYF.

The chain combines TRBV15 with TRBJ2-7, with TRBD2 matching 7 bases. After removal of 0 bases from V and 6 bases from J, the junction contained 5 bases not matched to a gene. This CDR3 spans 14 amino acids. CDR1 LNHNV and CDR2 YYDKDF come from the germline V gene (reference sequence). The chain's CDR3 is CATSRDAGESEQYF. The CDR3 bases are TGTGCCACCAGCAGAGATGCGGGAGAGAGCGAGCAGTACTTC.

The V gene is TRBV10-2, the J gene TRBJ2-1, with 12 bases lining up with TRBD2. The trim removed 3 bases at V and 3 bases at J, leaving 12 bases unmatched. Germline V gives CDR1 WSHSY, CDR2 SAAADI. The CDR3 consists of 19 residues. The CDR3 loop is CASSETSGRYRIHYNEQFF. The DNA of the CDR3 is TGCGCCAGCAGTGAAACTAGCGGGAGGTACCGGATACACTACAATGAGCAGTTCTTC.